This TCR beta chain was retrieved from a study of blood T cell repertoires in COVID-19. For the study at large: Material from acute and convalescent COVID-19 was sourced from the United States, Italy and Spain.

After removal of 2 bases from V and 3 bases from J, the junction contained 13 bases not matched to a gene. CDR3 length: 18 amino acids. Germline CDR1 MDHEN, CDR2 SYDVKM. Sequencing was performed with immunoSEQ multiplex PCR; in TCRdb, only in-frame clones are kept and a portion is missing. In the table there are 300,000 to 350,000 clones, 87% of which are singletons. The sample was peripheral blood. The chain carries TRBV28 and TRBJ1-5; 7 bases are shared with TRBD1. The sequence was obtained from a young man with COVID-19, enrolled during active disease. The CDR3 reads CASSLIPRGGDFNQPQHF. The CDR3 DNA reads as TGTGCCAGCAGTTTAATCCCCCGAGGGGGCGATTTCAATCAGCCCCAGCATTTT.